This TCR beta chain was recovered during a study of control samples from healthy donors and cancer patients. Clones were read by immunoSEQ multiplex PCR, and TCRdb kept only the in-frame ones, dropping some. Among about 410,000 clones, roughly 90% were seen once, and the ten largest hold more than 6%. Germline CDR1 GTSNPN, CDR2 SVGIG (reference sequence). CDR3 length: 14 amino acids. V lost 2 bases, J lost 5 bases, and 5 bases stayed unmatched. The chain employs TRBV30 and TRBJ2-7; 11 bases are a match to TRBD2. The receptor was derived from a man aged 35-49 years with head and neck cancer. The material sequenced was PBMCs. In DNA, the CDR3 is TGTGCCTGGAGTATAGCGGGAGGGGTCCACGAGCAGTACTTC. Protein sequence: CAWSIAGGVHEQYF.